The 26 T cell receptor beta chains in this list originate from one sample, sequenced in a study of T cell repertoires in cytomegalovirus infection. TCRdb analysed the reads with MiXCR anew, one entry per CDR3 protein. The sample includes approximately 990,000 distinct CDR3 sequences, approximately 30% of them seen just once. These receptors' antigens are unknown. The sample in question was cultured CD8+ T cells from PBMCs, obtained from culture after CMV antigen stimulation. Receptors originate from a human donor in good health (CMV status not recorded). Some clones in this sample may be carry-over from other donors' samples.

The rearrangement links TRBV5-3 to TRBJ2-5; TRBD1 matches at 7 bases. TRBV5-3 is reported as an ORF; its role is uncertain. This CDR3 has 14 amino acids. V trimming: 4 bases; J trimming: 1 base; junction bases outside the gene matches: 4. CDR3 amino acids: CARSPDRTQETQYF. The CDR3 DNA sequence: TGTGCCAGAAGCCCGGACAGGACCCAAGAGACCCAGTACTTC.

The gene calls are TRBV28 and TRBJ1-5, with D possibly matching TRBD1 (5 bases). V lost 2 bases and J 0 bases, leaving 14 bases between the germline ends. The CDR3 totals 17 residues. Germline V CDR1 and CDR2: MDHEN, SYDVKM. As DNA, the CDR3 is TGTGCCAGCAGTTTAGGGCAGGGTCTATATAGCAATCAGCCCCAGCATTTT. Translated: CASSLGQGLYSNQPQHF. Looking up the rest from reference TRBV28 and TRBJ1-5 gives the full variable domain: DVKVTQSSRYLVKRTGEKVFLECVQDMDHENMFWYRQDPGLGLRLIYFSYDVKMKEKGDIPEGYSVSREKKERFSLILESASTNQTSMYLCASSLGQGLYSNQPQHFGDGTRLSIL.

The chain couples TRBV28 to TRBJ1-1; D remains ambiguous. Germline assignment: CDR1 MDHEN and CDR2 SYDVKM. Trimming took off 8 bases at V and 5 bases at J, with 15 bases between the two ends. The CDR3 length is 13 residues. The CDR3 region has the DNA TGTGCCAGCGGTCTTTTGGCGGGTACTGAAGCTTTCTTT. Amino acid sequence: CASGLLAGTEAFF.

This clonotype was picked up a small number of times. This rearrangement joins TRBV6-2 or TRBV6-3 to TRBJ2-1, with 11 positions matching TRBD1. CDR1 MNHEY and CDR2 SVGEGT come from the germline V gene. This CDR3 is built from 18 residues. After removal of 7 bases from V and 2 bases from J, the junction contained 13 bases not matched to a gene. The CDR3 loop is CASNPDRGRGGTYNEQFF. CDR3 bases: TGTGCCAGCAATCCGGACAGGGGGCGCGGCGGTACCTACAATGAGCAGTTCTTC.

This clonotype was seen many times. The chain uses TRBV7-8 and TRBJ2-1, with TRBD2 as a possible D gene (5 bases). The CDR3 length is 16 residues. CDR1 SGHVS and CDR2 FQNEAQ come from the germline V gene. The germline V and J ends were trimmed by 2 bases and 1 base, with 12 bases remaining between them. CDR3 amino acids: CASSLKEGGSYNEQFF. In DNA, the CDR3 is TGTGCCAGCAGCTTAAAAGAGGGTGGGTCCTACAATGAGCAGTTCTTC.

This chain's CDR3 is CASSASRDRYNEQFF. CDR3 in DNA: TGTGCCAGCAGTGCGTCCCGGGACAGGTACAATGAGCAGTTCTTC. The J gene is TRBJ2-1, the V gene TRBV2, with 8 bases identical to TRBD1. Germline V gene sequence: CDR1 SNHLY, CDR2 FYNNEI. The CDR3 is made up of 15 amino acids. Trimming cost V 4 bases and J 4 bases; bases outside gene matches: 6.

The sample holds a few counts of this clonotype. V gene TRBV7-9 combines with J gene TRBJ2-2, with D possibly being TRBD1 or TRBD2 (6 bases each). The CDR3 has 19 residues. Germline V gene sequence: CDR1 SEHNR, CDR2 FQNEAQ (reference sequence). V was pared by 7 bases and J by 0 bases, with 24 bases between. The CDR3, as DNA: TGTGCCAGCAACTCTAGGGGGGCCCAACTCTCCGCGAACACCGGGGAGCTGTTTTTT. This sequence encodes CASNSRGAQLSANTGELFF.

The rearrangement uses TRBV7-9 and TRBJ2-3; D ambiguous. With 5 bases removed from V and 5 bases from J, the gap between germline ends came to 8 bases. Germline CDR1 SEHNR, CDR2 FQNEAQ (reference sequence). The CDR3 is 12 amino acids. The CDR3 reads CASSSYGDTQYF. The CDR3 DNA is TGTGCCAGCAGCAGCTACGGAGATACGCAGTATTTT.

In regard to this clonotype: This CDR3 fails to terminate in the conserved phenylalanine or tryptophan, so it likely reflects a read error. CDR3 sequence: CASSLYGADHQETQYS. CDR3 nucleotide sequence: TGTGCCAGCAGCTTATACGGAGCGGACCACCAAGAGACCCAGTACTCC. This rearrangement joins TRBV7-6 to TRBJ2-5, with D tentatively TRBD2 (5 bases). V lost 2 bases and J lost 0, with 13 bases in between. The CDR3 runs 16 residues. Germline V CDR1 and CDR2: SGHVS, FNYEAQ.

For the CDR3, the DNA is TGTGCCAGCTCACCGAAAGGAACAGGGTGGTACGAGCAGTACTTC. It codes for CASSPKGTGWYEQYF. The chain combines TRBV18 with TRBJ2-7; possible D gene TRBD1, 6 bases. Looked up from germline, CDR1 is KGHSH and CDR2 is LQKENI. V dropped 3 bases and J dropped 4 bases, with 16 bases sitting between them. There are 15 residues in the CDR3.

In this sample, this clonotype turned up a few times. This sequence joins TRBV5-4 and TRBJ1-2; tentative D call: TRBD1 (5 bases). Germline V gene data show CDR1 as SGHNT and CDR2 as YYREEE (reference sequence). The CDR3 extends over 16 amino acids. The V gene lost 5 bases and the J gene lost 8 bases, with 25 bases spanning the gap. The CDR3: CASSGLGTPDPRGYTF. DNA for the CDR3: TGTGCCAGCAGTGGACTCGGGACCCCAGATCCCAGGGGCTACACCTTC.

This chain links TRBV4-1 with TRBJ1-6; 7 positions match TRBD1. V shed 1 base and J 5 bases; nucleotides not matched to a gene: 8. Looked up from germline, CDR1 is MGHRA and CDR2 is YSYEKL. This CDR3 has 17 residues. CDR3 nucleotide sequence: TGCGCCAGCAGCCAAGCGCAACAGGGGTTCGATAATTCACCCCTCCACTTT. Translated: CASSQAQQGFDNSPLHF.

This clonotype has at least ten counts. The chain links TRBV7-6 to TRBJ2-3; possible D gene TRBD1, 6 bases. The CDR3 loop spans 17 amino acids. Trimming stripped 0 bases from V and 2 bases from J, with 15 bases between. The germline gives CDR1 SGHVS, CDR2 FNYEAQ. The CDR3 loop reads CASSLAPPDRYTDTQYF. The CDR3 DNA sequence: TGTGCCAGCAGCTTAGCGCCTCCGGACAGATACACAGATACGCAGTATTTT.

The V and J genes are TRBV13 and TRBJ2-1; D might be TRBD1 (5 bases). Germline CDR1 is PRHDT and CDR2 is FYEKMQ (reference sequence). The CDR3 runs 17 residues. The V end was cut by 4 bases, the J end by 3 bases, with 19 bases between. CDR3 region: CASSSQVGGAYYNEQFF. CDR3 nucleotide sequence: TGTGCCAGCAGCTCCCAAGTCGGTGGGGCTTACTACAATGAGCAGTTCTTC.

The CDR3 is CANRSGQGFSYEQYF. The CDR3 coding sequence is TGTGCCAACAGGTCGGGACAGGGCTTCTCCTACGAGCAGTACTTC. J is TRBJ2-7 and V is TRBV12-3 or TRBV12-4, with TRBD1 matching over 9 bases. The CDR3 has 15 amino acids. V lost 10 bases and J lost 0; bases outside the gene matches: 10.

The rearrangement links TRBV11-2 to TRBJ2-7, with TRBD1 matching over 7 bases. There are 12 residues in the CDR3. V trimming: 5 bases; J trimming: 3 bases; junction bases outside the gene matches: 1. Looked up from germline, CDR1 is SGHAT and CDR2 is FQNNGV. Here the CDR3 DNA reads TGTGCCAGCAGCCAGGGGGACTACGAGCAGTACGTC. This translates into CASSQGDYEQYV.

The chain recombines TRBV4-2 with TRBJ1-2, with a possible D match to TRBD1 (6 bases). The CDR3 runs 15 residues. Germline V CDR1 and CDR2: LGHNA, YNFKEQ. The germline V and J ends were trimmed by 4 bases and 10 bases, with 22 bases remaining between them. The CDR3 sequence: CASSREGGTPQDYTF. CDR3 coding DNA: TGTGCCAGCAGCCGAGAAGGGGGGACTCCTCAAGACTACACCTTC.

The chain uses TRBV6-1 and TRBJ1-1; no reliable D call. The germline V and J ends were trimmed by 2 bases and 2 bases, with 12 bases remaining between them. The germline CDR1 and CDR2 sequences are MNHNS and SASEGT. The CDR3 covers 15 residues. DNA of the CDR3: TGTGCCAGCAGTGAATTTATGAGTCCAAACACTGAAGCTTTCTTT. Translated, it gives CASSEFMSPNTEAFF.

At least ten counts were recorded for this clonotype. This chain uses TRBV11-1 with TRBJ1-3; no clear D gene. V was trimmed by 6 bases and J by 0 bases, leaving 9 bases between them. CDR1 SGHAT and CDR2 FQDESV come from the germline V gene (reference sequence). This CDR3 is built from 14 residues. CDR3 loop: CASRWRTSGNTIYF. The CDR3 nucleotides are TGTGCCAGCAGATGGCGGACCTCTGGAAACACCATATATTTT.

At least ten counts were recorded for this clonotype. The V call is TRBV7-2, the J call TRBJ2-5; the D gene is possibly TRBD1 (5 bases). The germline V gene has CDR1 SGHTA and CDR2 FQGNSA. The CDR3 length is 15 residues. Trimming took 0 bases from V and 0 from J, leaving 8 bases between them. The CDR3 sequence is CASSLARQYQETQYF. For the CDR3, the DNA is TGTGCCAGCAGCTTAGCCCGACAGTACCAAGAGACCCAGTACTTC.

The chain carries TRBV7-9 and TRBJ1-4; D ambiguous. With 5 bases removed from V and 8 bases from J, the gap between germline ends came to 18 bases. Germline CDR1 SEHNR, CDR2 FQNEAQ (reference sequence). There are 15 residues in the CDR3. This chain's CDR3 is CASSQHQTEMEKLFF. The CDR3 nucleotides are TGTGCCAGCAGCCAACACCAAACAGAAATGGAAAAACTGTTTTTT. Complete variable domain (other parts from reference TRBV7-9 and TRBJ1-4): DTGVSQNPRHKITKRGQNVTFRCDPISEHNRLYWYRQTLGQGPEFLTYFQNEAQLEKSRLLSDRFSAERPKGSFSTLEIQRTEQGDSAMYLCASSQHQTEMEKLFFGSGTQLSVL.

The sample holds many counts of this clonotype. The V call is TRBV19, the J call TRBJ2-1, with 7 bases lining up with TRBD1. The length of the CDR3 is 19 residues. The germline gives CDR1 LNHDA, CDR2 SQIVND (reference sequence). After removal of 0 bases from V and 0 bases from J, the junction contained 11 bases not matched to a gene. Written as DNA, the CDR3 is TGTGCCAGTAGTATAGATTCCTCCGGGACAGCGAACTCCTACAATGAGCAGTTCTTC. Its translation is CASSIDSSGTANSYNEQFF. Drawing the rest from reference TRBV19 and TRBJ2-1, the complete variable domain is DGGITQSPKYLFRKEGQNVTLSCEQNLNHDAMYWYRQDPGQGLRLIYYSQIVNDFQKGDIAEGYSVSREKKESFPLTVTSAQKNPTAFYLCASSIDSSGTANSYNEQFFGPGTRLTVL.

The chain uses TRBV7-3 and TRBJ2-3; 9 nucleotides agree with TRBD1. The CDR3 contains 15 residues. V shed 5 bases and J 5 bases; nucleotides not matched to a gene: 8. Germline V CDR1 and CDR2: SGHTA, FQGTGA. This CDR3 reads CASSTTGGAEDTQYF. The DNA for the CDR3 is TGTGCCAGCAGCACCACAGGGGGCGCCGAAGATACGCAGTATTTT.

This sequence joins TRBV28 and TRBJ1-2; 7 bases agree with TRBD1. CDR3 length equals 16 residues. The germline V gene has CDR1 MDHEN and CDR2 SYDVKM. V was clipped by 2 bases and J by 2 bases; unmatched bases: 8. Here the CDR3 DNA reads TGTGCCAGCAGTTTACTCTCCCAGACAGGGAACTATGGCTACACCTTC. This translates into CASSLLSQTGNYGYTF.

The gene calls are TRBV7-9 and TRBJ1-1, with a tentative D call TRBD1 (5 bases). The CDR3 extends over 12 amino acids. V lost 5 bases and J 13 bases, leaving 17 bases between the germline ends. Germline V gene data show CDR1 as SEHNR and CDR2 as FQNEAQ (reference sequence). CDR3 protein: CASSPGSWGYFF. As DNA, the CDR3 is TGTGCCAGCAGCCCGGGCTCTTGGGGGTATTTCTTT.

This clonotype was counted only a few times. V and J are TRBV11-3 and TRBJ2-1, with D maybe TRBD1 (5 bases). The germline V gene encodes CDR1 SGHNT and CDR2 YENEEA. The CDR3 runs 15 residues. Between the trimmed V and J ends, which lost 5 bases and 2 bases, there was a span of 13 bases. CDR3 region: CASSTQALAYNEQFF. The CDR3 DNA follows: TGTGCCAGCAGCACACAGGCCCTGGCCTACAATGAGCAGTTCTTC. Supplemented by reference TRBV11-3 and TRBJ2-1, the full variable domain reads EAGVVQSPRYKIIEKKQPVAFWCNPISGHNTLYWYLQNLGQGPELLIRYENEEAVDDSQLPKDRFSAERLKGVDSTLKIQPAELGDSAVYLCASSTQALAYNEQFFGPGTRLTVL.